Listed here are 31 T cell receptor beta chains from one sample, sequenced in a study of stem cell transplantation in POMP-related autoinflammatory disease. Sequencing used immunoSEQ multiplex PCR; TCRdb keeps in-frame clones, though not all of them. In the table there are more than 25,000 clones, 88% of which are singletons. Material: CD4+ T cells from PBMCs, obtained before stem cell transplantation. Receptor source: a human donor with POMP-related autoinflammation and immune dysregulation (PRAID).

V and J are TRBV10-3 and TRBJ2-3; 10 bases align to TRBD2. Germline loops: CDR1 ENHRY, CDR2 SYGVKD. Trimming took 7 bases from V and 6 from J; bases not matched to a gene: 7. This CDR3 region has 14 residues. In DNA form, the CDR3 reads TGTGCCATCACTCCGGGACTAGCGATCGATACGCAGTATTTT. As protein: CAITPGLAIDTQYF.

The V gene is TRBV6-5, the J gene TRBJ1-2; 7 bases are a match to TRBD1. CDR3 length equals 15 residues. V dropped 5 bases and J dropped 4; count of bases not matched to a gene: 10. Germline loops: CDR1 MNHEY, CDR2 SVGAGI. The DNA for the CDR3 is TGTGCCAGCAGTGCTTCCGACAGGGCTGCCTATGGCTACACCTTC. Translating gives CASSASDRAAYGYTF.

This clone is a singleton in its sample. The chain joins TRBV4-2 to TRBJ2-7; D gene uncertain. With 0 bases removed from V and 0 bases from J, the gap between germline ends came to 9 bases. This CDR3 region has 15 residues. CDR1 and CDR2 (germline): LGHNA, YNFKEQ. DNA of the CDR3: TGTGCCAGCAGCCAAGATTATCCTAGCTCCTACGAGCAGTACTTC. This sequence encodes CASSQDYPSSYEQYF.

This clone has just one count. The rearrangement joins TRBV5-4 to TRBJ2-7; maybe TRBD2 (7 bases). The germline V and J ends were trimmed by 3 bases and 3 bases, with 22 bases remaining between them. Germline V gene lookup returns CDR1 SGHNT and CDR2 YYREEE (reference sequence). The CDR3 runs to 17 residues. The CDR3 spells CASSSGGPGEGDYEQYF. For the CDR3, the DNA is TGTGCCAGCAGCTCCGGTGGACCAGGGGAGGGCGACTACGAGCAGTACTTC.

The chain joins TRBV6-6 to TRBJ1-4; D is unclear. The ends were cut back, 0 bases at V and 4 bases at J, with 9 bases in the middle. This CDR3 comprises 15 residues. Germline V lookup: CDR1 MNHNY, CDR2 SVGAGI (reference sequence). CDR3 in DNA: TGTGCCAGCAGTTACTCTGGGCAGAGTAATGAAAAACTGTTTTTT. Translating it yields CASSYSGQSNEKLFF.

The chain couples TRBV6-1 to TRBJ2-7; 10 bases agree with TRBD2. The CDR3 runs 14 residues. Per the germline V gene, CDR1 is MNHNS and CDR2 is SASEGT. V lost 2 bases and J lost 6; bases outside the gene matches: 4. In DNA form, the CDR3 reads TGTGCCAGCAGTGAATTAGCGGGGGGCTTCGAGCAGTACTTC. It encodes CASSELAGGFEQYF.

The chain joins TRBV18 to TRBJ1-1; 7 bases fit TRBD1. The CDR3 has 16 amino acids. Germline trimming cut 7 bases from V and 1 base from J; bases unmatched to any gene: 12. Germline-derived CDR1 and CDR2 are KGHSH and LQKENI. In nucleotides, the CDR3 is TGTGCCAGCTGCACTGAGGGGGCGACGACGAACACTGAAGCTTTCTTT. Protein product: CASCTEGATTNTEAFF.

This clone has more than one count but fewer than ten. The chain is built from TRBV11-2 and TRBJ1-3, with D unclear. The CDR3 consists of 16 residues. Trimming shortened V by 3 bases and J by 4 bases, and 16 bases separated the two germline ends. Per the germline V gene, CDR1 is SGHAT and CDR2 is FQNNGV. In nucleotides, the CDR3 is TGTGCCAGCAGCTTCGACCGGCCCGCCGAAGGAAACACCATATATTTT. This encodes CASSFDRPAEGNTIYF.

The chain employs TRBV23-1 and TRBJ1-3, with 7 bases identical to TRBD1. TRBV23-1 is an ORF, and what it does is uncertain. The trim removed 6 bases at V and 0 bases at J, leaving 5 bases unmatched. This CDR3 is built from 15 residues. CDR3 sequence: CASSRRDSSGNTIYF. DNA of the CDR3: TGCGCCAGCAGCCGACGGGACAGCTCTGGAAACACCATATATTTT.

The V gene is TRBV15, the J gene TRBJ2-7, with D possibly being TRBD1 (6 bases). This CDR3 contains 13 residues. Deletions cut 0 bases from V and 13 bases from J, with 16 bases between. Looked up from germline, CDR1 is LNHNV and CDR2 is YYDKDF (reference sequence). In nucleotides, the CDR3 is TGTGCCACCAGCAGAGATCTGGTGACAGGACAATACTTC. Encoded protein: CATSRDLVTGQYF.

This chain joins TRBV19 and TRBJ2-1; D is undetermined. V was pared by 4 bases and J by 5 bases, with 12 bases between. This CDR3 has 14 residues. Per germline, CDR1 LNHDA and CDR2 SQIVND (reference sequence). The CDR3 spells CASSKIRSHNEQFF. For the CDR3, the DNA is TGTGCCAGTAGTAAAATCCGGTCCCACAATGAGCAGTTCTTC.

The V gene is TRBV5-1, the J gene TRBJ2-1, with TRBD2 identical over 12 bases. The J segment lost 9 bases and the V segment lost 4 bases, leaving 8 bases of the junction unmatched. CDR1 is SGHRS, CDR2 YFSETQ, per germline. CDR3 length equals 15 residues. For the CDR3, the DNA is TGCGCCAGCAGCCCCCCGACTAGCGGGAGACGTGAGCAGTTCTTC. It is translated as CASSPPTSGRREQFF.

The J gene is TRBJ1-1, the V gene TRBV19; the match to TRBD1 covers 8 bases. The CDR3 has 14 amino acids. Germline V lookup: CDR1 LNHDA, CDR2 SQIVND (reference sequence). Trimming removed 4 bases from V and 4 bases from J; junction bases left unmatched: 5. The CDR3 loop is CASSTTGAATEAFF. CDR3 sequence (DNA): TGTGCCAGTAGTACGACAGGGGCGGCCACTGAAGCTTTCTTT.

The CDR3 reads CASSVEGHPTDEQYF. The CDR3 nucleotides are TGTGCCAGTAGTGTCGAAGGACACCCGACGGACGAGCAGTACTTC. The J gene is TRBJ2-7, the V gene TRBV19, with D perhaps TRBD1 (5 bases). V lost 5 bases and J 5 bases, leaving 19 bases between the germline ends. Germline values: CDR1 LNHDA, CDR2 SQIVND (reference sequence). The CDR3 is 15 amino acids.

This rearrangement joins TRBV5-1 to TRBJ2-2; D might be TRBD1 or TRBD2, each matching 6 bases. The V end lost 10 bases, the J end lost 1 base, and 14 bases lay between the germline ends. From germline, CDR1 is SGHRS and CDR2 YFSETQ. The CDR3 consists of 14 residues. CDR3 loop: CACGGGMNTGELFF. The CDR3 DNA reads as TGCGCCTGCGGAGGGGGGATGAACACCGGGGAGCTGTTTTTT.

This clone was observed a few times. This chain links TRBV5-4 with TRBJ1-1; 7 bases line up with TRBD1. CDR1 and CDR2 (germline): SGHNT, YYREEE (reference sequence). The CDR3 covers 15 residues. V shed 3 bases and J 0 bases; nucleotides not matched to a gene: 5. The CDR3 is CASSSKDRLNTEAFF. The CDR3, as DNA: TGTGCCAGCAGCTCGAAGGACAGGCTGAACACTGAAGCTTTCTTT.

This clone was detected a few times. V and J are TRBV5-6 and TRBJ1-1; D is possibly TRBD1 (5 bases). Germline V lookup: CDR1 SGHDT, CDR2 YYEEEE. Trimming left V 5 bases short and J 0 bases short, with 14 bases between. The CDR3 sequence is 15 residues long. This chain's CDR3 is CASRGVDGLNTEAFF. In DNA, the CDR3 is TGTGCCAGCAGGGGGGTGGACGGCCTGAACACTGAAGCTTTCTTT.

Here the CDR3 DNA reads TGTGCCAGCAGTGAACGGGGCTCTGGGGCCAACGTCCTGACTTTC. This codes for CASSERGSGANVLTF. The V gene is TRBV2, the J gene TRBJ2-6, with D possibly being TRBD2 (5 bases). The CDR3 has 15 residues. Trimming cost V 2 bases and J 0 bases, with 5 bases left between them. Germline values: CDR1 SNHLY, CDR2 FYNNEI. Together with reference TRBV2 and TRBJ2-6, the CDR3 gives the full variable domain: EPEVTQTPSHQVTQMGQEVILRCVPISNHLYFYWYRQILGQKVEFLVSFYNNEISEKSEIFDDQFSVERPDGSNFTLKIRSTKLEDSAMYFCASSERGSGANVLTFGAGSRLTVL.

The gene calls are TRBV27 and TRBJ2-7; no clear D. The CDR3 has 16 amino acids. Germline V gene data show CDR1 as MNHEY and CDR2 as SMNVEV (reference sequence). Trimming left V 6 bases short and J 1 base short, with 19 bases between. CDR3 DNA: TGTGCCAGCAGAAAGCGTAGGGTTATCGGGTCCTACGAGCAGTACTTC. Its protein product is CASRKRRVIGSYEQYF.

In this sample, this clone turned up a few times. The rearrangement links TRBV11-3 to TRBJ1-6; D gene uncertain. The germline V gene has CDR1 SGHNT and CDR2 YENEEA. With 5 bases removed from V and 5 bases from J, the gap between germline ends came to 7 bases. The CDR3 contains 13 residues. The CDR3 sequence: CASSPGNNSPLHF. CDR3 coding DNA: TGTGCCAGCAGCCCGGGGAATAATTCACCCCTCCACTTT.

This sequence joins TRBV28 and TRBJ2-7; D not resolved. V dropped 3 bases and J dropped 5 bases, with 8 bases sitting between them. Germline CDR1 MDHEN, CDR2 SYDVKM. The CDR3 sequence is 12 residues long. The DNA for the CDR3 is TGTGCCAGCAGTTTCTCCAGCGACGAGCAGTACTTC. Its protein is CASSFSSDEQYF. Full variable domain (rest looked up from reference TRBV28 and TRBJ2-7): DVKVTQSSRYLVKRTGEKVFLECVQDMDHENMFWYRQDPGLGLRLIYFSYDVKMKEKGDIPEGYSVSREKKERFSLILESASTNQTSMYLCASSFSSDEQYFGPGTRLTVT.

CDR3 in amino acids: CASSLNTPALDEQFF. The CDR3 nucleotides are TGTGCCAGCAGCTTAAATACTCCAGCTTTGGATGAGCAGTTCTTC. V and J are TRBV7-2 and TRBJ2-1; no firm D call. The CDR3 runs to 15 residues. In germline, CDR1 is SGHTA, CDR2 FQGNSA. The V and J ends lost 2 bases and 8 bases respectively, with 16 bases between them. Combining the CDR3 with reference TRBV7-2 and TRBJ2-1 gives the whole variable domain GAGVSQSPSNKVTEKGKDVELRCDPISGHTALYWYRQSLGQGLEFLIYFQGNSAPDKSGLPSDRFSAERTGGSVSTLTIQRTQQEDSAVYLCASSLNTPALDEQFFGPGTRLTVL.

V is TRBV5-4 and J is TRBJ1-1, with D perhaps TRBD1 (6 bases). This CDR3 has 14 amino acids. The V end was cut by 3 bases, the J end by 4 bases, with 13 bases between. Germline CDR1 is SGHNT and CDR2 is YYREEE (reference sequence). CDR3 amino acids: CASSYKGGGTEAFF. The CDR3 coding sequence is TGTGCCAGCAGCTACAAGGGGGGTGGCACTGAAGCTTTCTTT.

The chain uses TRBV4-1 and TRBJ1-6; D gene ambiguous. The CDR3 totals 15 residues. Per germline, CDR1 MGHRA and CDR2 YSYEKL. V shed 0 bases and J shed 10 bases, with 13 bases lying between them. The CDR3: CASSQERQLRSPLHF. In nucleotides, the CDR3 is TGCGCCAGCAGCCAAGAGCGGCAGCTGCGGTCACCCCTCCACTTT.

The chain employs TRBV5-1 and TRBJ2-1, with 9 bases fitting TRBD2. The V gene end was trimmed by 1 base and the J gene end by 5 bases; junction bases not matched to a gene: 13. The CDR3 is made up of 18 amino acids. Germline V gene sequence: CDR1 SGHRS, CDR2 YFSETQ. The CDR3 reads CASSLRLAGGLGDNEQFF. In DNA form, the CDR3 reads TGCGCCAGCAGCTTGCGGTTGGCGGGGGGGCTTGGGGACAATGAGCAGTTCTTC.

This clone was detected only once. This chain joins TRBV4-2 and TRBJ2-3; no definite D call. V was trimmed by 1 base and J by 7 bases, leaving 6 bases between them. This CDR3 spans 12 amino acids. Per the germline V gene, CDR1 is LGHNA and CDR2 is YNFKEQ. The CDR3 DNA follows: TGTGCCAGCAGCCAAGTAGAGAATACGCAGTATTTT. Amino acid sequence: CASSQVENTQYF.

This clone appeared once. The V call is TRBV7-9, the J call TRBJ2-5; 7 bases fit TRBD2. The length of the CDR3 is 11 residues. Germline CDR1 SEHNR, CDR2 FQNEAQ (reference sequence). With V trimmed by 8 bases and J by 4 bases, 1 base remained unmatched. The CDR3 protein is CASRGGETQYF. In DNA, the CDR3 is TGTGCCAGCCGCGGGGGAGAGACCCAGTACTTC. The full variable domain, rest sourced from reference TRBV7-9 and TRBJ2-5, is DTGVSQNPRHKITKRGQNVTFRCDPISEHNRLYWYRQTLGQGPEFLTYFQNEAQLEKSRLLSDRFSAERPKGSFSTLEIQRTEQGDSAMYLCASRGGETQYFGPGTRLLVL.

The chain couples TRBV29-1 to TRBJ1-1; no definite D call. Germline V gene sequence: CDR1 SQVTM, CDR2 ANQGSEA. The ends were cut back, 4 bases at V and 1 base at J, with 13 bases in the middle. The CDR3 spans 14 residues. CDR3 sequence reads: CSVVRRLANTEAFF. The CDR3 coding sequence is TGCAGCGTTGTCCGACGACTGGCGAACACTGAAGCTTTCTTT.

This clone was detected a few times. The chain employs TRBV5-4 and TRBJ1-4, with a possible D match to TRBD1 (6 bases). Germline values: CDR1 SGHNT, CDR2 YYREEE (reference sequence). The CDR3 is 14 amino acids. Trimming removed 4 bases from V and 8 bases from J, with 15 bases in between. The CDR3 here is CASSTDSRAEKLFF. CDR3 sequence (DNA): TGTGCCAGCAGCACGGACAGCCGGGCAGAAAAACTGTTTTTT.

This rearrangement joins TRBV5-1 to TRBJ2-2; D is perhaps TRBD2 (6 bases). CDR1 and CDR2 (germline): SGHRS, YFSETQ. The CDR3 spans 17 residues. V was cut by 0 bases and J by 3 bases, with 15 bases left in between. CDR3 amino acids: CASSLVYPGGDTGELFF. CDR3 in DNA: TGCGCCAGCAGCTTGGTTTACCCCGGGGGAGACACCGGGGAGCTGTTTTTT.

V usage is TRBV10-3 and J usage is TRBJ2-4; D not resolved. Trimming removed 2 bases from V and 6 bases from J, with 17 bases in between. This CDR3 is built from 16 residues. Germline V CDR1 and CDR2: ENHRY, SYGVKD. CDR3 region: CAISEALRPTSNIQYF. The CDR3 region has the DNA TGTGCCATCAGTGAGGCCCTACGGCCGACCTCAAACATTCAGTACTTC.